Presented here are 12 T cell receptor beta chains from one specimen sequenced in a study of shared clonotypes between healthy human individuals (TCRdb year 2020). The method was the immunoSEQ multiplex PCR assay. Held by TCRdb, this immuneACCESS table contains in-frame sequences only and omits some clones. Under half of the omission traces to an unresolved V gene where checked; the cause of the rest is unknown. The sample table shows over 2,000,000 clones, and just over 90% are seen once. The top ten clonotypes cover around 1.7% of the sample. CD8 naive samples were obtained by positive selection for CCR7 among CD45RO-negative cells, yielding a CD45RA+CCR7+ population from which TemRA cells were excluded. The sequenced sample was naive CD8+ T cells from PBMCs. Read against the paper, the sample's cell subset or site label means: CD45RA+CCR7+. These receptors all come from a young man in good health. Some clones in this sample may be carry-over from other donors' samples.

J is TRBJ2-3 and V is TRBV27, with D unresolved. V was pared by 6 bases and J by 2 bases, with 12 bases between. The CDR3 length is 14 residues. Germline CDR1 reads MNHEY; CDR2 reads SMNVEV (reference sequence). CDR3 amino acids: CASSFLHTTDTQYF. DNA of the CDR3: TGTGCCAGCAGCTTCCTTCACACCACAGATACGCAGTATTTT.

The CDR3 DNA follows: TGCGCCAGCAGCCCTGGGACAGAAAAATCAGGGGGAAATGAAAAACTGTTTTTT. Translating it yields CASSPGTEKSGGNEKLFF. The J gene is TRBJ1-4, the V gene TRBV5-1; 7 nucleotides line up with TRBD1. The J segment lost 5 bases and the V segment lost 4 bases, leaving 17 bases of the junction unmatched. The CDR3 has 18 amino acids. The germline V gene has CDR1 SGHRS and CDR2 YFSETQ.

The chain has TRBV5-1 and TRBJ1-3; D is unresolved. The length of the CDR3 is 11 residues. Trimming removed 3 bases at V and 8 bases at J, with 6 bases between. Germline V gene data show CDR1 as SGHRS and CDR2 as YFSETQ. For the CDR3, the DNA is TGCGCCAGCAGCTCCGGGGACACCATATATTTT. It specifies CASSSGDTIYF. The full variable domain, completed using reference TRBV5-1 and TRBJ1-3, is KAGVTQTPRYLIKTRGQQVTLSCSPISGHRSVSWYQQTPGQGLQFLFEYFSETQRNKGNFPGRFSGRQFSNSRSEMNVSTLELGDSALYLCASSSGDTIYFGEGSWLTVV.

The gene calls are TRBV7-9 and TRBJ2-1, with D possibly matching TRBD2 (6 bases). V lost 5 bases, J lost 8 bases, and 16 bases lay in between. The CDR3 length is 14 residues. Germline V gene data show CDR1 as SEHNR and CDR2 as FQNEAQ (reference sequence). The CDR3 DNA sequence: TGTGCCAGCAGCCAGGCGCGGGATGCGTATGAGCAGTTCTTC. It is translated as CASSQARDAYEQFF.

Points on this clone: This sample includes further DNA sequences coding for the same CDR3. The CDR3 sequence is CASSLVRGSYEQYF. In DNA, the CDR3 is TGTGCCAGCAGCTTAGTGAGGGGGAGCTACGAGCAGTACTTC. The chain combines TRBV7-8 with TRBJ2-7; maybe TRBD1 (6 bases). Germline V gene data show CDR1 as SGHVS and CDR2 as FQNEAQ. CDR3 length: 14 residues. V lost 1 base and J lost 3, with 10 bases in between.

The chain has TRBV27 and TRBJ2-5; 8 bases line up with TRBD2. Unmatched junction bases numbered 6, after V lost 2 bases and J lost 4 bases. Germline V CDR1 and CDR2: MNHEY, SMNVEV (reference sequence). The CDR3 is made up of 15 amino acids. The CDR3 spells CASSLGASGLETQYF. The DNA for the CDR3 is TGTGCCAGCAGTTTAGGGGCTAGCGGGTTAGAGACCCAGTACTTC.

The chain has TRBV9 and TRBJ2-7; D is undetermined. Germline assignment: CDR1 SGDLS and CDR2 YYNGEE. This CDR3 comprises 13 residues. Trimming took off 4 bases at V and 2 bases at J, with 10 bases between the two ends. The CDR3 sequence is CASSPPSPYEQYF. DNA of the CDR3: TGTGCCAGCAGCCCACCCTCCCCCTACGAGCAGTACTTC.

The chain employs TRBV7-9 and TRBJ1-1; no reliable D call. The CDR3 spans 15 residues. Trimming removed 4 bases from V and 1 base from J, with 13 bases in between. Germline V gene data show CDR1 as SEHNR and CDR2 as FQNEAQ (reference sequence). The CDR3 spells CASSSYTLKNTEAFF. CDR3 sequence (DNA): TGTGCCAGCAGCTCCTATACTCTCAAGAACACTGAAGCTTTCTTT.

The chain recombines TRBV2 with TRBJ1-5; TRBD1 aligns across 8 bases. The trim removed 6 bases at V and 7 bases at J, leaving 5 bases unmatched. Germline assignment: CDR1 SNHLY and CDR2 FYNNEI. This CDR3 has 13 amino acids. The chain's CDR3 is CASSRQGSQPQHF. The CDR3 DNA reads TGTGCCAGCAGCAGACAGGGGTCACAGCCCCAGCATTTT.

The CDR3 coding sequence is TGCGCCAGCAGCCAAGCGTCTGGGAGGGCCTATGAGCAGTTCTTC. Its translation is CASSQASGRAYEQFF. The chain uses TRBV4-1 and TRBJ2-1; 7 bases align to TRBD2. J was trimmed by 8 bases and V by 1 base; bases with no gene match: 8. The CDR3 length is 15 residues. Per the germline V gene, CDR1 is MGHRA and CDR2 is YSYEKL.

This clone has just one count. This chain joins TRBV10-2 and TRBJ2-1; 9 bases agree with TRBD2. The germline gives CDR1 WSHSY, CDR2 SAAADI. The CDR3 totals 14 residues. The V gene end was trimmed by 2 bases and the J gene end by 8 bases; junction bases not matched to a gene: 4. Here the CDR3 DNA reads TGCGCCAGCAGTGAGGGCCTAGCGGGGCATGAGCAGTTCTTC. It yields the protein CASSEGLAGHEQFF.

The J gene is TRBJ2-1, the V gene TRBV10-3; TRBD2 matches at 12 bases. Losses at the gene ends were 5 bases for V and 3 bases for J; bases not matched to a gene: 5. Germline values: CDR1 ENHRY, CDR2 SYGVKD. The CDR3 runs to 16 residues. The CDR3 loop is CAISPRTSGNYNEQFF. CDR3 DNA: TGTGCCATCAGTCCTAGGACTAGCGGGAACTACAATGAGCAGTTCTTC.